These 4 T cell receptor beta chains originate from one sample sequenced in a study of STAT3 mutations in large granular lymphocyte leukemia. The study's findings and limits: Every T-LGLL patient had at least one immunodominant TCRbeta clonotype.

Data came from immunoSEQ multiplex PCR; TCRdb stores just in-frame clones and leaves some out. The profile covers some 31,000 clones, with about 90% appearing a single time and about 12% taken by the ten largest. These TCRs' antigens remain unknown. The material sequenced was peripheral blood mononuclear cells. The source is a man aged 55 to 70 with T-cell large granular lymphocyte leukemia. Some clones in this sample may be carry-over from other donors' samples.

J is TRBJ1-2 and V is TRBV2; D is perhaps TRBD1 (6 bases). V lost 7 bases, J lost 7 bases, and 16 bases lay in between. The CDR3 is made up of 13 amino acids. Per the germline V gene, CDR1 is SNHLY and CDR2 is FYNNEI. The CDR3 coding sequence is TGTGCCAGCAAGGCCGGGGGCTTCGGTGGCTACACCTTC. Amino acid sequence: CASKAGGFGGYTF. Drawing the rest from reference TRBV2 and TRBJ1-2, the complete variable domain is EPEVTQTPSHQVTQMGQEVILRCVPISNHLYFYWYRQILGQKVEFLVSFYNNEISEKSEIFDDQFSVERPDGSNFTLKIRSTKLEDSAMYFCASKAGGFGGYTFGSGTRLTVV.

This clone was found a few times. J is TRBJ1-5 and V is TRBV30; perhaps TRBD1 as D (6 bases). V was pared by 8 bases and J by 4 bases, with 15 bases between. Germline-derived CDR1 and CDR2 are GTSNPN and SVGIG (reference sequence). This CDR3 has 13 residues. CDR3 sequence: CAASGGGNQPQHF. Written as DNA, the CDR3 is TGTGCCGCCTCAGGAGGGGGGAATCAGCCCCAGCATTTT.

The chain couples TRBV7-9 to TRBJ2-4, with a weak D call TRBD1 (6 bases). This CDR3 is 15 amino acids long. V gave up 4 bases and J gave up 2 bases, with 12 bases separating them. CDR1 and CDR2 (germline): SEHNR, FQNEAQ (reference sequence). Here the CDR3 DNA reads TGTGCCAGCAGCTCGACTGGGACAACCAAAAACATTCAGTACTTC. It encodes CASSSTGTTKNIQYF.

The genes are TRBV30 and TRBJ1-6, with D tentatively TRBD1 (5 bases). This CDR3 is 14 amino acids long. Trimming shortened V by 5 bases and J by 7 bases, and 15 bases separated the two germline ends. Germline V lookup: CDR1 GTSNPN, CDR2 SVGIG (reference sequence). The CDR3 sequence: CAWLGDRQNSPLHF. DNA for the CDR3: TGTGCCTGGCTGGGGGACCGCCAAAATTCACCCCTCCACTTT.